Following are 18 T cell receptor beta chains from one sample sequenced in a study of T cell responses to AZD1222 COVID-19 vaccine. Profiling relied on immunoSEQ multiplex PCR, and the TCRdb table lists in-frame clones only, not all of them. In the table there are 30,000 to 35,000 clones, roughly nine tenths of which are singletons. The input for sequencing was peripheral blood, taken on day 0 of AZD1222 vaccination. Every receptor here comes from an adult in good health.

This chain uses TRBV3-1 (or the pseudogene TRBV3-2) with TRBJ1-2, with D perhaps matching TRBD1 (5 bases). Germline CDR1 LGHDT, CDR2 YNNKEL (reference sequence). Trimming pared 0 bases from V and 3 bases from J, leaving 8 bases between. CDR3 size: 14 residues. This CDR3 reads CASSQEGVDYGYTF. The CDR3 DNA is TGTGCCAGCAGCCAAGAGGGGGTAGACTATGGCTACACCTTC.

This clone was observed once. The chain carries TRBV19 and TRBJ2-2, with a tentative D call TRBD1 (5 bases). V was clipped by 6 bases and J by 2 bases, with 10 bases between them. Germline CDR1 is LNHDA and CDR2 is SQIVND (reference sequence). The CDR3 has 14 residues. The CDR3 is CASREQVNTGELFF. The DNA for the CDR3 is TGTGCCAGTAGGGAACAGGTTAACACCGGGGAGCTGTTTTTT.

The V gene is TRBV19, the J gene TRBJ1-2, with D perhaps TRBD1 (5 bases). The germline CDR1 and CDR2 sequences are LNHDA and SQIVND (reference sequence). The CDR3 loop spans 14 amino acids. Trimming took off 1 base at V and 2 bases at J, with 8 bases between the two ends. In nucleotides, the CDR3 is TGTGCCAGTAGTATAGGGGGCTCGAACTATGGCTACACCTTC. Translated, it gives CASSIGGSNYGYTF.

The V and J genes are TRBV18 and TRBJ1-5, with D unresolved. The CDR3 consists of 16 residues. CDR1 KGHSH and CDR2 LQKENI come from the germline V gene. Trimming left V 3 bases short and J 4 bases short, with 16 bases between. In DNA, the CDR3 is TGTGCCAGCTCACCCCTAGGAGGGAGAGGTAATCAGCCCCAGCATTTT. Its translation is CASSPLGGRGNQPQHF.

This clone came up once. The chain joins TRBV5-1 to TRBJ2-1; 16 nucleotides agree with TRBD2. J was trimmed by 8 bases and V by 3 bases; bases with no gene match: 11. Germline-derived CDR1 and CDR2 are SGHRS and YFSETQ. CDR3 length: 18 residues. CDR3 region: CASSSGLAGGTLLDEQFF. In DNA, the CDR3 is TGCGCCAGCAGCTCGGGACTAGCGGGGGGGACCCTTTTGGATGAGCAGTTCTTC.

This sequence joins TRBV5-1 and TRBJ1-4; TRBD1 might be the D (6 bases). The germline V gene encodes CDR1 SGHRS and CDR2 YFSETQ. This CDR3 contains 15 residues. V lost 4 bases, J lost 8 bases, and 18 bases lay in between. Written as DNA, the CDR3 is TGCGCCAGCAGCCTCATTCCGGGGGCGCGGGAAAAACTGTTTTTT. The encoded protein is CASSLIPGAREKLFF.

This clone was seen once. The CDR3 here is CATASTATNEKLFF. The CDR3 DNA sequence: TGTGCCACCGCGTCTACAGCAACTAATGAAAAACTGTTTTTT. The rearrangement joins TRBV6-5 to TRBJ1-4, with D uncertain. The ends were cut back, 10 bases at V and 0 bases at J, with 12 bases in the middle. The germline CDR1 and CDR2 sequences are MNHEY and SVGAGI. The CDR3 is made up of 14 amino acids.

This sequence joins TRBV3-1 (or the pseudogene TRBV3-2) and TRBJ1-1; D is perhaps TRBD1 (5 bases). Germline-derived CDR1 and CDR2 are LGHDT and YNNKEL (reference sequence). V lost 10 bases, J lost 4 bases, and 16 bases lay in between. This CDR3 comprises 13 residues. CDR3 in DNA: TGTGCCACCGGGGGGGAGGGAGGCACTGAAGCTTTCTTT. Translating it yields CATGGEGGTEAFF.

The CDR3 DNA reads as TGCAGTGCTAGTCCCGGACAGTATGGCTACACCTTC. Translating it yields CSASPGQYGYTF. This chain connects TRBV20-1 to TRBJ1-2; D is perhaps TRBD1 (6 bases). CDR3 length: 12 residues. Trimming pared 3 bases from V and 5 bases from J, leaving 10 bases between. Germline CDR1 DFQATT, CDR2 SNEGSKA (reference sequence).

This chain uses TRBV6-5 with TRBJ2-3, with TRBD2 matching 8 bases. The V and J ends lost 6 bases and 3 bases, in that order; junction bases with no gene match: 2. There are 13 residues in the CDR3. Germline lookup yields CDR1 MNHEY and CDR2 SVGAGI. In DNA form, the CDR3 reads TGTGCCAGCAGGGCGGGGGGAACAGATACGCAGTATTTT. It specifies CASRAGGTDTQYF.

The chain uses TRBV29-1 and TRBJ1-5, with TRBD1 identical over 7 bases. Germline values: CDR1 SQVTM, CDR2 ANQGSEA. V shed 5 bases, J shed 1 base, and the junction held 5 bases outside the gene matches. This CDR3 has 14 amino acids. This CDR3 is CSVSGGRSNQPQHF. CDR3 nucleotide sequence: TGCAGCGTTTCAGGGGGACGAAGCAATCAGCCCCAGCATTTT.

Here the CDR3 DNA reads TGTGCCAGCAGCCCGACTAGCGGGGGGGCGGGAGATACGCAGTATTTT. Protein product: CASSPTSGGAGDTQYF. This sequence joins TRBV4-2 and TRBJ2-3; 14 bases fit TRBD2. This CDR3 has 16 amino acids. Germline V lookup: CDR1 LGHNA, CDR2 YNFKEQ. J lost 5 bases, V lost 4 bases, and 5 bases had no gene match.

The rearrangement joins TRBV7-9 to TRBJ2-7; a possible D gene is TRBD2 (7 bases). Trimming removed 6 bases from V and 3 bases from J, with 30 bases in between. The CDR3 consists of 19 residues. Germline assignment: CDR1 SEHNR and CDR2 FQNEAQ (reference sequence). The CDR3 loop is CASRGIGTAAGAWIYEQYF. In DNA, the CDR3 is TGTGCCAGCAGGGGGATAGGGACGGCGGCGGGGGCCTGGATCTACGAGCAGTACTTC.

V is TRBV6-5 and J is TRBJ1-6; D is uncertain. The CDR3 extends over 13 amino acids. Trimming removed 3 bases from V and 5 bases from J, with 5 bases in between. CDR1 and CDR2 from the germline V gene are MNHEY and SVGAGI. CDR3 loop: CASSYEDNSPLHF. For the CDR3, the DNA is TGTGCCAGCAGTTATGAGGATAATTCACCCCTCCACTTT.

The chain has TRBV3-1 (or the pseudogene TRBV3-2) and TRBJ2-7; 12 nucleotides line up with TRBD2. Per the germline V gene, CDR1 is LGHDT and CDR2 is YNNKEL (reference sequence). This CDR3 spans 16 amino acids. V dropped 4 bases and J dropped 2; count of bases not matched to a gene: 6. The chain's CDR3 is CASSRLLAGGAYEQYF. The CDR3 region has the DNA TGTGCCAGCAGCCGCCTACTAGCGGGGGGTGCCTACGAGCAGTACTTC.

Regarding this clone: At one of its ends the junction is not consistent with the germline gene, which may arise from a read error. V is TRBV7-2 and J is TRBJ2-7; 8 bases line up with TRBD1. CDR1 and CDR2 (germline): SGHTA, FQGNSA. The CDR3 spans 14 residues. The CDR3 DNA reads as TGTGCCAGCAGCTTAACGCCCTCCCAGGGGGCGCCGAACTTC. Translation gives CASSLTPSQGAPNF.

In its sample, this clone was seen a few times. The chain combines TRBV4-2 with TRBJ1-2; D is unresolved. Germline-derived CDR1 and CDR2 are LGHNA and YNFKEQ. V was cut by 0 bases and J by 3 bases, with 8 bases left in between. The CDR3 has 14 residues. This chain's CDR3 is CASSQESRDYGYTF. Here the CDR3 DNA reads TGTGCCAGCAGCCAAGAATCTAGGGACTATGGCTACACCTTC.

The V gene is TRBV6-2 or TRBV6-3, the J gene TRBJ2-7; either TRBD1 or TRBD2 may fit D (5 bases each). Trimming stripped 5 bases from V and 2 bases from J, with 13 bases between. CDR3 size: 14 residues. The germline V gene has CDR1 MNHEY and CDR2 SVGEGT. The CDR3 protein is CASSRTGTPYEQYF. The DNA for the CDR3 is TGTGCCAGCAGTCGCACCGGGACCCCCTACGAGCAGTACTTC.